Sequencing of this T cell receptor beta chain was carried out in a study of T cell responses to AZD1222 COVID-19 vaccine. Study results and limitations: Two AZD1222 doses significantly raised spike-specific TCR breadth and depth over controls.

Germline assignment: CDR1 SGHRS and CDR2 YFSETQ. V lost 0 bases, J lost 1 base, and 15 bases lay in between. This CDR3 is 17 amino acids long. Sequencing was performed with immunoSEQ multiplex PCR; in TCRdb, only in-frame clones are kept and a portion is missing. The top ten hold approximately 4.8% of the sample, which has about 100,000 clones, roughly 87% seen once. Concerning this clone: Its antigen is still unknown.

Sequencing used peripheral blood, obtained 28 days after the second AZD1222 dose. The TCR sequence derives from an adult who received the AZD1222 COVID-19 vaccine. The rearrangement links TRBV5-1 to TRBJ2-3; maybe TRBD2 (5 bases). The CDR3 sequence: CASSLGSVGKGTDTQYF. The CDR3 DNA reads as TGCGCCAGCAGCTTGGGGTCTGTCGGGAAGGGCACAGATACGCAGTATTTT.